This TCR beta chain was captured by sequencing in a study of control samples from healthy donors and cancer patients. The data were produced by immunoSEQ multiplex PCR, yet TCRdb's version contains in-frame clones alone and is incomplete. The profile covers 150,000 to 200,000 clones, with over 85% appearing a single time and about 1.4% taken by the ten largest. The CDR3 loop spans 18 amino acids. The germline V gene encodes CDR1 SGHTA and CDR2 FQGNSA. Trimming took 2 bases from V and 3 from J, leaving 23 bases between them. The sequence came from a young man in good health. Sequences were obtained from blood. The rearrangement uses TRBV7-2 and TRBJ2-7, with D possibly TRBD2 on 7 matching bases. This CDR3 reads CASSLSRQYRGASYEQYF. CDR3 DNA: TGTGCCAGCAGCTTATCGCGGCAATACCGGGGGGCCAGCTACGAGCAGTACTTC.